The 29 T cell receptor beta chains given below trace back to one sample, sequenced in a study of OX40 agonist ivuxolimab in advanced cancers. TCRdb's copy holds only in-frame clones and misses some; the assay was immunoSEQ multiplex PCR. Seen here are tens of thousands of clones, about 78% observed once, and the top ten hold roughly a fifth. The material was CD4+ or CD8+ T cells sorted from blood, obtained in a trial of the OX40 agonist ivuxolimab. These receptors were taken from an adult with an advanced solid tumor such as melanoma, head and neck, liver or kidney cancer.

This clone was observed once. The CDR3 nucleotides are TGTGCCAGCAGCTCCCCGGGGAGGGAGACTGGAAACACCATATATTTT. This sequence encodes CASSSPGRETGNTIYF. The chain employs TRBV7-9 and TRBJ1-3, with unresolved D. The germline V and J ends were trimmed by 4 bases and 2 bases, with 15 bases remaining between them. CDR1 SEHNR and CDR2 FQNEAQ come from the germline V gene (reference sequence). This CDR3 has 16 amino acids.

J is TRBJ1-1 and V is TRBV4-1, with 7 bases lining up with TRBD1. Germline lookup yields CDR1 MGHRA and CDR2 YSYEKL. V gave up 2 bases and J gave up 4 bases; unmatched junction bases: 7. This CDR3 contains 15 residues. The CDR3 loop reads CASSQTTGVGTEAFF. DNA for the CDR3: TGCGCCAGCAGCCAAACTACAGGGGTGGGCACTGAAGCTTTCTTT.

The chain carries TRBV2 and TRBJ2-1, with 7 positions matching TRBD1. CDR1 SNHLY and CDR2 FYNNEI come from the germline V gene. This CDR3 has 14 residues. Trimming cost V 6 bases and J 2 bases; bases outside gene matches: 4. The CDR3 loop reads CASRGTEAYNEQFF. CDR3 nucleotides: TGTGCCAGCAGGGGGACAGAGGCCTACAATGAGCAGTTCTTC.

The chain carries TRBV11-2 and TRBJ2-2; 11 nucleotides agree with TRBD1. The CDR3 contains 18 residues. The junction had 8 bases not matched to a gene; V was cut back by 5 bases and J by 0 bases. Germline CDR1 and CDR2: SGHAT and FQNNGV. Written as DNA, the CDR3 is TGTGCCAGCAGCCAATTGGGGACAGGGGGAGCGAACACCGGGGAGCTGTTTTTT. Protein product: CASSQLGTGGANTGELFF.

V and J are TRBV5-4 and TRBJ2-7, with D perhaps TRBD1 or TRBD2 (5 bases each). The CDR3 has 14 amino acids. Deletions cut 5 bases from V and 2 bases from J, with 14 bases between. Germline CDR1 is SGHNT and CDR2 is YYREEE (reference sequence). The CDR3 loop reads CASSSGRNPYEQYF. DNA of the CDR3: TGTGCCAGCAGTTCGGGACGGAACCCCTACGAGCAGTACTTC. The full variable domain, with the rest looked up from reference TRBV5-4 and TRBJ2-7, is ETGVTQSPTHLIKTRGQQVTLRCSSQSGHNTVSWYQQALGQGPQFIFQYYREEENGRGNFPPRFSGLQFPNYSSELNVNALELDDSALYLCASSSGRNPYEQYFGPGTRLTVT.

V gene TRBV10-3 combines with J gene TRBJ2-7; no definite D call. Germline lookup yields CDR1 ENHRY and CDR2 SYGVKD. This CDR3 is built from 13 residues. Trimming stripped 3 bases from V and 5 bases from J, with 11 bases between. CDR3 bases: TGTGCCATCAGTGATATAGAAAGTAACGAGCAGTACTTC. Translated, it gives CAISDIESNEQYF.

This clone has just a few counts. The V and J genes are TRBV2 and TRBJ2-3, with D possibly being TRBD2 (6 bases). The CDR3 runs 17 residues. With 1 base removed from V and 0 bases from J, the gap between germline ends came to 14 bases. Germline-derived CDR1 and CDR2 are SNHLY and FYNNEI. For the CDR3, the DNA is TGTGCCAGCAGTGAAGGTGTAGCGGAATCTAGCACAGATACGCAGTATTTT. Its protein is CASSEGVAESSTDTQYF.

This chain links TRBV7-2 with TRBJ2-5, with D unresolved. V lost 3 bases, J lost 1 base, and 9 bases lay in between. Germline CDR1 and CDR2: SGHTA and FQGNSA. The CDR3 consists of 14 residues. CDR3 residues: CASSFGSPQETQYF. The CDR3 region has the DNA TGTGCCAGCAGCTTTGGCTCTCCCCAAGAGACCCAGTACTTC. Variable domain in full (rest from reference TRBV7-2 and TRBJ2-5): GAGVSQSPSNKVTEKGKDVELRCDPISGHTALYWYRQSLGQGLEFLIYFQGNSAPDKSGLPSDRFSAERTGGSVSTLTIQRTQQEDSAVYLCASSFGSPQETQYFGPGTRLLVL.

In this sample, this clone turned up many times. The V and J genes are TRBV4-1 and TRBJ2-1, with TRBD2 matching over 7 bases. With 5 bases clipped from V and 9 bases from J, the junction kept 1 base outside the gene matches. CDR3 length: 11 residues. In germline, CDR1 is MGHRA, CDR2 YSYEKL. The CDR3 DNA is TGCGCCAGCAGCGGGAGGGCTGAGCAGTTCTTC. Residues: CASSGRAEQFF.

This chain uses TRBV27 with TRBJ1-5; D perhaps matches TRBD1 (5 bases). This CDR3 contains 16 residues. Trimming cost V 4 bases and J 5 bases, with 18 bases left between them. Germline V gene lookup returns CDR1 MNHEY and CDR2 SMNVEV (reference sequence). The CDR3 sequence is CASSSSTEGNYQPQHF. CDR3 DNA sequence: TGTGCCAGCAGTTCATCGACAGAGGGTAACTATCAGCCCCAGCATTTT.

This rearrangement joins TRBV13 to TRBJ2-3; 9 bases are shared with TRBD1. CDR1 and CDR2 (germline): PRHDT, FYEKMQ (reference sequence). The CDR3 is made up of 15 amino acids. Trimming took 5 bases from V and 4 from J; bases not matched to a gene: 7. CDR3: CASSPRTGVADTQYF. The CDR3, as DNA: TGTGCCAGCAGCCCCAGGACAGGGGTGGCAGATACGCAGTATTTT.

V is TRBV4-1 and J is TRBJ2-7; 9 nucleotides match TRBD2. Trimming removed 0 bases from V and 3 bases from J; junction bases left unmatched: 6. The germline gives CDR1 MGHRA, CDR2 YSYEKL. The CDR3 sequence is 16 residues long. The CDR3 protein is CASSQDRSSGVYEQYF. The DNA for the CDR3 is TGCGCCAGCAGCCAAGATCGATCTAGCGGGGTCTACGAGCAGTACTTC.

The chain carries TRBV10-3 and TRBJ1-1, with 9 bases fitting TRBD1. V shed 1 base and J 0 bases; nucleotides not matched to a gene: 12. The CDR3 sequence is 19 residues long. From germline, CDR1 is ENHRY and CDR2 SYGVKD. The CDR3 DNA follows: TGTGCCATCAGTGAGTTTCCACAGGGGGCCCTAGCCATGAACACTGAAGCTTTCTTT. Translated: CAISEFPQGALAMNTEAFF.

The rearrangement links TRBV30 to TRBJ2-1, with TRBD2 as a possible D gene (5 bases). The germline V gene encodes CDR1 GTSNPN and CDR2 SVGIG (reference sequence). V was clipped by 3 bases and J by 0 bases, with 6 bases between them. This CDR3 region has 13 residues. For the CDR3, the DNA is TGTGCCTGGAGAGGGAGCTCCTACAATGAGCAGTTCTTC. Encoded protein: CAWRGSSYNEQFF.

The rearrangement uses TRBV4-1 and TRBJ2-1, with D perhaps TRBD1 or TRBD2 (6 bases each). From germline, CDR1 is MGHRA and CDR2 YSYEKL. Deletions cut 1 base from V and 6 bases from J, with 16 bases between. The CDR3 runs 16 residues. The CDR3 is CASSQGWGARGNEQFF. CDR3 sequence (DNA): TGCGCCAGCAGCCAAGGATGGGGGGCGCGGGGCAATGAGCAGTTCTTC.

Turning to this clone: This sample includes further DNA sequences coding for the same CDR3. The CDR3 nucleotides read TGTGCCAGCAGTTTATTTGGCGGGGAGCTGTTTTTT. This sequence encodes CASSLFGGELFF. This sequence joins TRBV28 and TRBJ2-2; D is unclear. Germline V gene sequence: CDR1 MDHEN, CDR2 SYDVKM. CDR3 length: 12 residues. V was trimmed by 1 base and J by 7 bases, leaving 4 bases between them. The full variable domain, its missing parts supplied by reference TRBV28 and TRBJ2-2, is DVKVTQSSRYLVKRTGEKVFLECVQDMDHENMFWYRQDPGLGLRLIYFSYDVKMKEKGDIPEGYSVSREKKERFSLILESASTNQTSMYLCASSLFGGELFFGEGSRLTVL.

The chain links TRBV5-6 to TRBJ1-5; TRBD1 matches 9 bases. The V and J ends lost 2 bases and 3 bases, in that order; junction bases with no gene match: 3. Germline V gene sequence: CDR1 SGHDT, CDR2 YYEEEE. The CDR3 spans 15 residues. In DNA form, the CDR3 reads TGTGCCAGCAGCTTTACAGGGGGCGCCAATCAGCCCCAGCATTTT. Amino acid sequence: CASSFTGGANQPQHF.

This clone was seen more than once but under ten times. This sequence joins TRBV27 and TRBJ1-5; 10 nucleotides line up with TRBD1. This CDR3 is built from 15 residues. The germline CDR1 and CDR2 sequences are MNHEY and SMNVEV (reference sequence). V lost 5 bases and J lost 4; bases outside the gene matches: 5. The CDR3 spells CASSEDRGGNQPQHF. The CDR3 bases are TGTGCCAGCAGTGAGGACAGGGGGGGAAATCAGCCCCAGCATTTT.

This clone has only a few counts. The V gene is TRBV27, the J gene TRBJ2-7; 10 bases agree with TRBD1. V trimming: 7 bases; J trimming: 0 bases; junction bases outside the gene matches: 15. The germline V gene has CDR1 MNHEY and CDR2 SMNVEV (reference sequence). CDR3 length: 18 residues. The DNA of the CDR3 is TGTGCCAGCAAGCCGGTCGAATTAGGGACAGGGGTCTCCTACGAGCAGTACTTC. Its translation is CASKPVELGTGVSYEQYF.

The chain joins TRBV29-1 to TRBJ1-2; a weak D match, TRBD1 (6 bases). V shed 2 bases and J shed 4 bases, with 11 bases lying between them. Germline V lookup: CDR1 SQVTM, CDR2 ANQGSEA. The CDR3 contains 13 residues. The CDR3 bases are TGCAGCGTTGAAACAGGGTCGGTCTATGGCTACACCTTC. Amino acids: CSVETGSVYGYTF.

The rearrangement joins TRBV27 to TRBJ2-7; no clear D gene. Germline values: CDR1 MNHEY, CDR2 SMNVEV (reference sequence). This CDR3 is built from 12 residues. Trimming removed 5 bases at V and 2 bases at J, with 7 bases between. The CDR3 protein is CASSRVAYEQYF. The CDR3 bases are TGTGCCAGCAGTAGGGTAGCCTACGAGCAGTACTTC.

This clone has just a few counts. The junction differs from germline at one of its ends, possibly a read error. The chain is built from TRBV7-7 and TRBJ2-1, with 8 bases aligning to TRBD1. The length of the CDR3 is 15 residues. Germline V CDR1 and CDR2: SSHAT, FNYEAQ (reference sequence). CDR3 residues: CASSLAGGAYNEQFF. DNA of the CDR3: TGTGCTAGCAGCTTAGCAGGGGGCGCTTACAATGAGCAGTTCTTC.

J is TRBJ2-6 and V is TRBV6-1; D possibly corresponds to TRBD1 (6 bases). This CDR3 is built from 16 residues. Per the germline V gene, CDR1 is MNHNS and CDR2 is SASEGT. Trimming removed 3 bases from V and 3 bases from J, with 12 bases in between. CDR3 DNA sequence: TGTGCCAGCAGTGAGATAGGGGGAAGTGGGGCCAACGTCCTGACTTTC. This encodes CASSEIGGSGANVLTF.

This clone was picked up a small number of times. The chain carries TRBV28 and TRBJ2-7; 9 positions agree with TRBD2. There are 13 residues in the CDR3. Per the germline V gene, CDR1 is MDHEN and CDR2 is SYDVKM. After removal of 2 bases from V and 6 bases from J, the junction contained 2 bases not matched to a gene. The CDR3 region is CASSLGLALEQYF. CDR3 sequence (DNA): TGTGCCAGCAGTTTAGGACTAGCGCTCGAGCAGTACTTC.

Notes on this clone: At one end the junction does not follow the germline gene, possibly because of a read error. The J gene is TRBJ1-4, the V gene TRBV7-9; the match to TRBD1 covers 7 bases. This CDR3 is built from 12 residues. Germline V gene sequence: CDR1 SEHNR, CDR2 FQNEAQ (reference sequence). CDR3 sequence (DNA): TGTGCCAGCAGCCGCTGGGAAGGGGGCTTGGATTTT. It specifies CASSRWEGGLDF.

V is TRBV27 and J is TRBJ1-3; no clear D. Germline V gene lookup returns CDR1 MNHEY and CDR2 SMNVEV (reference sequence). The CDR3 spans 13 residues. V was shortened by 6 bases and J by 4 bases, with 10 bases between the two germline ends. The chain's CDR3 is CASRPIGGNTIYF. In DNA, the CDR3 is TGTGCCAGCAGGCCAATCGGGGGAAACACCATATATTTT.

The rearrangement uses TRBV7-6 and TRBJ1-4; 7 bases line up with TRBD1. The CDR3 is 15 amino acids. Germline V gives CDR1 SGHVS, CDR2 FNYEAQ. Germline trimming cut 2 bases from V and 7 bases from J; bases unmatched to any gene: 7. The CDR3 spells CASSLSQGRGEKLFF. Here the CDR3 DNA reads TGTGCCAGCAGCTTATCACAGGGGCGGGGTGAAAAACTGTTTTTT.

This clone was seen just once. The chain is built from TRBV29-1 and TRBJ2-7; perhaps TRBD2 as D (6 bases). The CDR3 spans 10 residues. V was shortened by 5 bases and J by 6 bases, with 8 bases between the two germline ends. In germline, CDR1 is SQVTM, CDR2 ANQGSEA. CDR3 protein: CSVRDSEQYF. The DNA for the CDR3 is TGCAGCGTTCGGGACTCCGAGCAGTACTTC.

A single count supports this clone. The rearrangement links TRBV28 to TRBJ1-1; a possible D gene is TRBD1 (5 bases). Germline lookup yields CDR1 MDHEN and CDR2 SYDVKM. Trimming shortened V by 2 bases and J by 4 bases, and 8 bases separated the two germline ends. The CDR3 runs to 13 residues. Here the CDR3 reads CASSLGGGTEAFF. The CDR3 region has the DNA TGTGCCAGCAGTTTAGGCGGGGGCACTGAAGCTTTCTTT.